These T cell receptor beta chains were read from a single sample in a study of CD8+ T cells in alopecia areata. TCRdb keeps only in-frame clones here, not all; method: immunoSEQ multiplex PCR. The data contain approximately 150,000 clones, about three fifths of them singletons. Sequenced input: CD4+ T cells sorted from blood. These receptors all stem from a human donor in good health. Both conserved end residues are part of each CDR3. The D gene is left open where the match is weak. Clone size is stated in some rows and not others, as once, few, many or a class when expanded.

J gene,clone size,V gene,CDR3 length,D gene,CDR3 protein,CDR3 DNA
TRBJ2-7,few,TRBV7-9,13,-,CASSSGRAYEQYF,TGTGCCAGCAGCTCTGGACGAGCCTACGAGCAGTACTTC
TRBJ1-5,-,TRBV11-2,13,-,CASSSQANQPQHF,TGTGCCAGCAGCTCCCAGGCAAATCAGCCCCAGCATTTT
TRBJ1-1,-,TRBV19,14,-,CASSTIGGAGEAFF,TGTGCCAGTAGTACCATCGGGGGCGCAGGGGAAGCTTTCTTT
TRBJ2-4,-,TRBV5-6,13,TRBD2,CASSLRGEGIQYF,TGTGCCAGCAGCCTTCGTGGGGAGGGCATTCAGTACTTC
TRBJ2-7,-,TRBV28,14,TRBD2,CASSPGRETPEQYF,TGTGCCAGCAGCCCCGGGCGGGAGACCCCCGAGCAGTACTTC
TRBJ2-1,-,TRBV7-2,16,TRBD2,CASSLLTGLAYNEQFF,TGTGCCAGCAGCCTCCTTACGGGACTAGCGTACAATGAGCAGTTCTTC
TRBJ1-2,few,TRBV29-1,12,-,CSVVRVGYGYTF,TGCAGCGTTGTCAGGGTCGGTTATGGCTACACCTTC
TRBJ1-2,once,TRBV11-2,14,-,CASSHRVVAYGYTF,TGTGCCAGCAGTCACAGGGTCGTGGCCTATGGCTACACCTTC
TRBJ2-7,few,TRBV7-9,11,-,CASGGQYEQYF,TGTGCCAGCGGAGGACAGTACGAGCAGTACTTC
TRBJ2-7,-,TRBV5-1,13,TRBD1,CASSRDSTANQYF,TGCGCCAGCAGCCGGGACAGCACCGCGAATCAGTACTTC
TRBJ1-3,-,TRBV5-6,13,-,CASSLKERNTIYF,TGTGCCAGCAGCCTCAAGGAGAGAAACACCATATATTTT
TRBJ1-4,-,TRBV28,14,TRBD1,CASSMTGGGEKLFF,TGTGCCAGCAGTATGACAGGGGGCGGGGAAAAACTGTTTTTT
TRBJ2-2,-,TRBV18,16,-,CASSPTLTGNTGELFF,TGTGCCAGCTCACCAACGCTGACAGGGAACACCGGGGAGCTGTTTTTT
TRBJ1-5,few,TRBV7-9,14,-,CASSLDRDNQPQHF,TGTGCCAGCAGCTTAGACAGGGACAATCAGCCCCAGCATTTT
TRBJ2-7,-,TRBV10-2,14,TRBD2,CASTSGTRAYEQYF,TGCGCCAGCACGTCCGGGACTAGGGCCTACGAGCAGTACTTC
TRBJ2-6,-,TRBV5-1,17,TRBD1,CASSPGTGPSGANVLTF,TGCGCCAGCAGCCCCGGGACAGGTCCCTCTGGGGCCAACGTCCTGACTTTC
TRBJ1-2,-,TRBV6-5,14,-,CASSYSGRGYGYTF,TGTGCCAGCAGTTACTCCGGCCGGGGCTATGGCTACACCTTC
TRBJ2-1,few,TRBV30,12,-,CAWSEADNEQFF,TGTGCCTGGAGCGAAGCGGACAATGAGCAGTTCTTC
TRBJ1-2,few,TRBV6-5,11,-,CASSQGGGYTF,TGTGCCAGCAGTCAAGGGGGTGGCTACACCTTC
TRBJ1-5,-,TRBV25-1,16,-,CASSRTGGDSNQPQHF,TGTGCCAGCAGCCGAACTGGGGGCGATAGCAATCAGCCCCAGCATTTT
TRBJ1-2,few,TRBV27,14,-,CASSVVQGNYGYTF,TGTGCCAGCAGTGTGGTTCAGGGGAACTATGGCTACACCTTC
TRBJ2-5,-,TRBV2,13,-,CASSGEGWETQYF,TGTGCCAGCAGTGGCGAGGGCTGGGAGACCCAGTACTTC